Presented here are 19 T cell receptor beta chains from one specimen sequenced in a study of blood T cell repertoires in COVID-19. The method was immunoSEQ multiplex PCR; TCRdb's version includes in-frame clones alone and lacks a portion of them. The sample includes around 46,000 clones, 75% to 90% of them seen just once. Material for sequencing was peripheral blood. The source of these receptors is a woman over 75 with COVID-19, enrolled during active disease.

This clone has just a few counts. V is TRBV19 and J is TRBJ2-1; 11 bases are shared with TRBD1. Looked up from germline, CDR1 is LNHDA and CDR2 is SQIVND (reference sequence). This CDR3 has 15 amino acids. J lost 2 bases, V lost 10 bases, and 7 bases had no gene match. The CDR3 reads CATQGGQGAYNEQFF. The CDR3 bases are TGTGCCACCCAAGGGGGACAGGGGGCCTACAATGAGCAGTTCTTC.

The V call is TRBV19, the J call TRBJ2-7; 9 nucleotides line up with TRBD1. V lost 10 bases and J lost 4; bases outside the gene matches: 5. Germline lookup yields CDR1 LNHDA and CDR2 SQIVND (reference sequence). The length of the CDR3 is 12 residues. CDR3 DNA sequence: TGTGCCACCCGGGACAGGGCGTACGAGCAGTACTTC. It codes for CATRDRAYEQYF.

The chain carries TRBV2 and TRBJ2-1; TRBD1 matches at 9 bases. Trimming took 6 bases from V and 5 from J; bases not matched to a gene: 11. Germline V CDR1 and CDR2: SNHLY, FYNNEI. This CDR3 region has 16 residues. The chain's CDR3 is CASSDTGGAGNNEQFF. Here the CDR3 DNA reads TGTGCCAGCAGCGATACAGGGGGCGCAGGCAACAATGAGCAGTTCTTC. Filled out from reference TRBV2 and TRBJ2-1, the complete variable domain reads EPEVTQTPSHQVTQMGQEVILRCVPISNHLYFYWYRQILGQKVEFLVSFYNNEISEKSEIFDDQFSVERPDGSNFTLKIRSTKLEDSAMYFCASSDTGGAGNNEQFFGPGTRLTVL.

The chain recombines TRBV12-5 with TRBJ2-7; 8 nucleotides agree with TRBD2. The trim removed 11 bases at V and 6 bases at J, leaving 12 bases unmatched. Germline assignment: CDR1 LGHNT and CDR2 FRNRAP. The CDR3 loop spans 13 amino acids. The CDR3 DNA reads TGTGCTTCCCGGGGGAGCGGGGGTGCCGAGCAGTACTTC. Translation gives CASRGSGGAEQYF.

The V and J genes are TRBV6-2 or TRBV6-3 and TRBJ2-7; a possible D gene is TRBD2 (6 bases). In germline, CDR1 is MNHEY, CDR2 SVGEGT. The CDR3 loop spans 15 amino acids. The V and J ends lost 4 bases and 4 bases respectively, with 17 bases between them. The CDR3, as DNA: TGTGCCAGCAGTTGGGCGACTAGAGGGATTTACGAGCAGTACTTC. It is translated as CASSWATRGIYEQYF.

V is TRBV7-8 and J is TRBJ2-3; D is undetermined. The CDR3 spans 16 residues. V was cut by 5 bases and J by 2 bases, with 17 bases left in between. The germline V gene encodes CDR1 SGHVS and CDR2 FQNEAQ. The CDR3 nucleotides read TGTGCCAGCAGCCCCCTAGGCCTTCGCGACACAGATACGCAGTATTTT. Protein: CASSPLGLRDTDTQYF.

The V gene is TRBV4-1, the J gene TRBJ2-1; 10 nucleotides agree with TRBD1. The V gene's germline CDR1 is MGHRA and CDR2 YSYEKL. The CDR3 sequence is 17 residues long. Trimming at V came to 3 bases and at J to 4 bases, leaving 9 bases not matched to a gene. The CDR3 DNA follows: TGCGCCAGCAGCCACCGGGGGGTGGGACAGGGGTACAATGAGCAGTTCTTC. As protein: CASSHRGVGQGYNEQFF.

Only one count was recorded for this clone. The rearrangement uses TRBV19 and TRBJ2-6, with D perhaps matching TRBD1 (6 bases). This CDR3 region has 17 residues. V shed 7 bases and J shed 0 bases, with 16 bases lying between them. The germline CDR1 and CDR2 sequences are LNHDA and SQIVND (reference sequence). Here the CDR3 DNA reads TGTGCCAGTACCCTCCGGGACACCAACTCTGGGGCCAACGTCCTGACTTTC. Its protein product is CASTLRDTNSGANVLTF.

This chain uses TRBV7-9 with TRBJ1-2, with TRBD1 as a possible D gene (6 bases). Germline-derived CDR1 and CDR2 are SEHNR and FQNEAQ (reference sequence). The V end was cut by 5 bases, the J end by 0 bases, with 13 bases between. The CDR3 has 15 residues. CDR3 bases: TGTGCCAGCAGCCCGGGGGGCGGATCTAACTATGGCTACACCTTC. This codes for CASSPGGGSNYGYTF.

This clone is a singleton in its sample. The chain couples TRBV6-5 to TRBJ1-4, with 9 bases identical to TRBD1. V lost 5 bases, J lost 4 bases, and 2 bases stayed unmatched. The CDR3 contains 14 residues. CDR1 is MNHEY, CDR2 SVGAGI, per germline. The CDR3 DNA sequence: TGTGCCAGCAGTCGGACAGGGGATAATGAAAAACTGTTTTTT. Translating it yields CASSRTGDNEKLFF.

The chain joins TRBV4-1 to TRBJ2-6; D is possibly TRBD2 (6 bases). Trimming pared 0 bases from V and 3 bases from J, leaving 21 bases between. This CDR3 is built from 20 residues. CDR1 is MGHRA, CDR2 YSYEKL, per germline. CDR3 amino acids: CASSQDRRVWALSGANVLTF. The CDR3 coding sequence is TGCGCCAGCAGCCAAGATAGGAGGGTCTGGGCCTTGAGTGGGGCCAACGTCCTGACTTTC.

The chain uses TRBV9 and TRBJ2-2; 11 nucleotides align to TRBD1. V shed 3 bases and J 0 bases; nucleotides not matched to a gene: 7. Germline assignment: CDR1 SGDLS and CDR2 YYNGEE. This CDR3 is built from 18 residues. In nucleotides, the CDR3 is TGTGCCAGCAGCGCGGGACAGGGGGTATTCGCGAACACCGGGGAGCTGTTTTTT. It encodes CASSAGQGVFANTGELFF.

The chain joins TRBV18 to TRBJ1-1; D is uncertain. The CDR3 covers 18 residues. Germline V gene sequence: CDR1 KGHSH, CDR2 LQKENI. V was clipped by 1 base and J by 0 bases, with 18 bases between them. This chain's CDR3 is CASSPLAVWALMNTEAFF. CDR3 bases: TGTGCCAGCTCACCACTGGCCGTGTGGGCTCTAATGAACACTGAAGCTTTCTTT. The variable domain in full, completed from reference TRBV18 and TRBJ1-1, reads NAGVMQNPRHLVRRRGQEARLRCSPMKGHSHVYWYRQLPEEGLKFMVYLQKENIIDESGMPKERFSAEFPKEGPSILRIQQVVRGDSAAYFCASSPLAVWALMNTEAFFGQGTRLTVV.

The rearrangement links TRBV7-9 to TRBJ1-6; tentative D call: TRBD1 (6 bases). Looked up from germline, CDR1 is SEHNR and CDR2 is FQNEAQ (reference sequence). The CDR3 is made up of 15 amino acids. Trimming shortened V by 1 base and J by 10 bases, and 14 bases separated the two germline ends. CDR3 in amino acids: CASSLGGTIGSPLHF. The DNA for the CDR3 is TGTGCCAGCAGCTTAGGAGGGACAATCGGGTCACCCCTCCACTTT. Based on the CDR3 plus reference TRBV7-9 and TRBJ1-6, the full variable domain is DTGVSQNPRHKITKRGQNVTFRCDPISEHNRLYWYRQTLGQGPEFLTYFQNEAQLEKSRLLSDRFSAERPKGSFSTLEIQRTEQGDSAMYLCASSLGGTIGSPLHFGNGTRLTVT.

CDR3 sequence: CASSVGAGSGQETQYF. The CDR3 nucleotides read TGTGCCAGCAGCGTAGGAGCTGGTAGCGGCCAAGAGACCCAGTACTTC. The chain is built from TRBV9 and TRBJ2-5; TRBD2 is a possible D gene (6 bases). Germline V gene sequence: CDR1 SGDLS, CDR2 YYNGEE. The CDR3 sequence is 16 residues long. Trimming stripped 0 bases from V and 1 base from J, with 13 bases between.

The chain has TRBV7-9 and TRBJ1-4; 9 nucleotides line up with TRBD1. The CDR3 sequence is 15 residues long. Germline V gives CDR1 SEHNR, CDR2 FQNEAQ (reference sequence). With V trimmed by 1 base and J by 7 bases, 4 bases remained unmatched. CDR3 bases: TGTGCCAGCAGCTTAGGGGACAGGGAGAGTGAAAAACTGTTTTTT. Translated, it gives CASSLGDRESEKLFF.

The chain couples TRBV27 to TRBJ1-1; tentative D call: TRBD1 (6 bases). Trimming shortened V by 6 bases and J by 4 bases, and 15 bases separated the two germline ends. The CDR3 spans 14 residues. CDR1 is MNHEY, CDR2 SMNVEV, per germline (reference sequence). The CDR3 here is CASSLTGYGTEAFF. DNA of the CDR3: TGTGCCAGCAGCCTCACAGGGTACGGCACTGAAGCTTTCTTT.

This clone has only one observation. The CDR3 here is CASSFSGGAFNEQFF. CDR3 in DNA: TGTGCCAGCAGTTTTAGCGGGGGGGCATTCAATGAGCAGTTCTTC. This chain links TRBV7-2 with TRBJ2-1; 11 nucleotides match TRBD2. Trimming cost V 6 bases and J 6 bases; bases outside gene matches: 7. Germline loops: CDR1 SGHTA, CDR2 FQGNSA. This CDR3 is built from 15 residues.

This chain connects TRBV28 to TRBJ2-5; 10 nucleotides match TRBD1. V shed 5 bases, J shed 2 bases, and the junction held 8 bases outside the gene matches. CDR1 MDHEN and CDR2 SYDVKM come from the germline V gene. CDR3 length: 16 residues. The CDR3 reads CASSPRGQGPQETQYF. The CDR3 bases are TGTGCCAGCAGTCCACGGGGACAGGGGCCACAAGAGACCCAGTACTTC.